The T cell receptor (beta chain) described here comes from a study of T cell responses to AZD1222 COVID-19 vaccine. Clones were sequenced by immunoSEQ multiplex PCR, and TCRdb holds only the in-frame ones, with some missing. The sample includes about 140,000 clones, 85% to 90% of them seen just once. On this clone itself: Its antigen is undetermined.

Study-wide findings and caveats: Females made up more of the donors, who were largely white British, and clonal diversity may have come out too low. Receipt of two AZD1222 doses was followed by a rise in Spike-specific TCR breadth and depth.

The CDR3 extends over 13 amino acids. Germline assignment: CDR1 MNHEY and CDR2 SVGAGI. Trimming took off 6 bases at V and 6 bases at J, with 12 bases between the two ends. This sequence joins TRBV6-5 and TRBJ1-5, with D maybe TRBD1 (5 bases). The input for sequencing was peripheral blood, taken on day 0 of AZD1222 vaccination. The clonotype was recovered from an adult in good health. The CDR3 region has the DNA TGTGCCAGCAGACGCGGGGGGGGTCAGCCCCAGCATTTT. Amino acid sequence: CASRRGGGQPQHF.